This TCR beta chain was captured in a study of T cell repertoires in cytomegalovirus infection. About the research overall: Public TCR beta signatures indicated both CMV infection and matching HLA type. Overall study findings and caveats: Based on cumulative public TCR beta family frequency, carriers of CMV plus the relevant HLA were identified. Clonotypes of TCR beta that were HLA-C-restricted and CMV-specific dominated the ex vivo response.

The germline V gene encodes CDR1 MNHNS and CDR2 SASEGT. Trimming stripped 5 bases from V and 6 bases from J, with 11 bases between. The CDR3 has 13 residues. This clonotype was observed many times. Its antigen is not identified. Via MiXCR, TCRdb re-called the reads, giving one row per CDR3 protein. The sample yields about 300,000 distinct CDR3 sequences, about 9.1% seen once. Material: PBMCs. This TCR was recovered from a human donor in good health (CMV status not recorded). Some clones in this sample may be carry-over from other donors' samples. The rearrangement uses TRBV6-1 and TRBJ2-1; D perhaps matches TRBD1 (5 bases). CDR3 nucleotide sequence: TGTGCCAGCAGTCGACAGACGGGCAATGAGCAGTTCTTC. Amino acid sequence: CASSRQTGNEQFF.